This T cell receptor (beta chain) stems from a study of pediatric ulcerative colitis. By sample fraction, this clone is large (0.1 to 1%). No antigen is known for it. Germline V gene data show CDR1 as SGHNT and CDR2 as YENEEA. This CDR3 has 14 residues. V dropped 4 bases and J dropped 2 bases, with 12 bases sitting between them. Clones were sequenced by immunoSEQ multiplex PCR, and TCRdb holds only the in-frame ones, with some missing. The sample includes about 25,000 clones, roughly 74% of them seen just once. One to two pinch biopsies were taken from the rectum during colonoscopy. Study observations and caveats: No controls had the two rectal clonotypes shared by ulcerative colitis patients.

J is TRBJ2-7 and V is TRBV11-3; TRBD1 might be the D (5 bases). This TCR came from a boy aged 5-17 years with severe ulcerative colitis. Sequenced sample: gut tissue. CDR3 in amino acids: CASSSPQGTYEQYF. The CDR3 DNA reads as TGTGCCAGCAGCTCCCCGCAGGGAACCTACGAGCAGTACTTC.